The present entry profiles one T cell receptor beta chain with its context. Sequencing used immunoSEQ multiplex PCR; TCRdb keeps in-frame clones, though not all of them. The sample lists approximately 50,000 clones; about nine tenths were seen once. This entry comes from a study of OX40 agonist ivuxolimab in advanced cancers. About the study: The study reported partial responses in three patients: one hepatocellular carcinoma, two cutaneous melanoma.

Sampling times: baseline, cycle 4 day 1, cycle 7 day 1. There are 16 residues in the CDR3. V dropped 0 bases and J dropped 2; count of bases not matched to a gene: 4. CDR1 SGDLS and CDR2 YYNGEE come from the germline V gene. The sequences come from CD4+ or CD8+ T cells sorted from blood, collected in a trial of the OX40 agonist ivuxolimab. The TCR comes from an adult with an advanced solid tumor such as melanoma, head and neck, liver or kidney cancer. The rearrangement links TRBV9 to TRBJ2-1; 8 bases are a match to TRBD1. CDR3 nucleotides: TGTGCCAGCAGCGTAGGACAGGGGAGGCCCTACAATGAGCAGTTCTTC. Translated: CASSVGQGRPYNEQFF.